This record covers a single T cell receptor (beta chain). The sample comes from a study of blood T cell repertoires in COVID-19. CDR1 is SGHRS, CDR2 YFSETQ, per germline. J was trimmed by 7 bases and V by 2 bases; bases with no gene match: 6. The CDR3 has 14 residues. Sequencing was performed with immunoSEQ multiplex PCR; in TCRdb, only in-frame clones are kept and a portion is missing. The profile covers roughly 410,000 clones, with over 75% appearing a single time and 2.3% taken by the ten largest. This receptor was obtained from a woman in her sixties with COVID-19, enrolled during active disease. Sequenced: peripheral blood. The V and J genes are TRBV5-1 and TRBJ1-2, with 9 bases that match TRBD1. CDR3 in DNA: TGCGCCAGCAGCTTATTACAGGGGGCGCTTGGCTACACCTTC. It codes for CASSLLQGALGYTF.